This TCR beta chain emerged from a study of blood T cells in healthy people across ages. This clonotype has more than one count but fewer than ten. Its antigen is still unknown. This sequence may be a read error, since a much larger clone differs from it by one base. Regarding the study as a whole: Across samples, TCR beta diversity tracked strongly with naive T cell percentage. The recorded TCR beta diversity per million T cells decreased in a roughly linear manner with age.

The use of a sample-barcoded 5' primer and a J-beta primer mix characterized a second PCR of roughly 6 to 11 cycles. TCRdb used MiXCR to reprocess the 5' RACE reads, holding one entry per CDR3 protein. The sample includes about 800,000 distinct CDR3 sequences, 58% of them seen just once. For every donor, a draw yielded about 10 milliliters of peripheral blood. Each sample had at least 7 million PBMCs isolated. The trim removed 0 bases at V and 10 bases at J, leaving 11 bases unmatched. Germline V lookup: CDR1 MGHRA, CDR2 YSYEKL. This CDR3 region has 16 residues. Sequencing used blood. The sequence was obtained from a man between 25 and 39 years old in good health. The gene calls are TRBV4-1 and TRBJ2-1; 8 positions match TRBD2. The CDR3 loop is CASSQDLSGGLYEQFF. CDR3 nucleotide sequence: TGCGCCAGCAGCCAAGATCTGAGCGGGGGCCTATACGAGCAGTTCTTC.